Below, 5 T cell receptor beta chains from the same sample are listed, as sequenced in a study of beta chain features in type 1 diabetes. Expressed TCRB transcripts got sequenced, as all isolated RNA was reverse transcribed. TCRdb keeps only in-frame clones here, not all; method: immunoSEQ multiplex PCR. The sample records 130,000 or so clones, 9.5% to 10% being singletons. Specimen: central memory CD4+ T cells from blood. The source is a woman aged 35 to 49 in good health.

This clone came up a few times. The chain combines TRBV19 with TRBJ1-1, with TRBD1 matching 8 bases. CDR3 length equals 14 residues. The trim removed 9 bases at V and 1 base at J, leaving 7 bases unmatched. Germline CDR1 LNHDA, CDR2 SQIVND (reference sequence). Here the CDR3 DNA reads TGTGCCAGCACCAATGGACAGGGGAACACTGAAGCTTTCTTT. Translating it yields CASTNGQGNTEAFF.

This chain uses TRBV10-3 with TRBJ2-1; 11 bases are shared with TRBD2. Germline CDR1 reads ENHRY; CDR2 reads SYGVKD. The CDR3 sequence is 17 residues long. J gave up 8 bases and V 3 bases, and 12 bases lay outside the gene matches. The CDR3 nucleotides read TGTGCCATCAGTGAAAAACGTAGCGGGGGGGCCGGCGATGAGCAGTTCTTC. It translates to CAISEKRSGGAGDEQFF.

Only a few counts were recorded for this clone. The CDR3 loop is CASSSWPGDGETQYF. CDR3 nucleotides: TGTGCCAGCAGCTCCTGGCCGGGAGACGGGGAGACCCAGTACTTC. The chain links TRBV7-2 to TRBJ2-5; TRBD2 might be the D (6 bases). V lost 4 bases and J lost 5, with 17 bases in between. This CDR3 is 15 amino acids long. The germline V gene has CDR1 SGHTA and CDR2 FQGNSA.

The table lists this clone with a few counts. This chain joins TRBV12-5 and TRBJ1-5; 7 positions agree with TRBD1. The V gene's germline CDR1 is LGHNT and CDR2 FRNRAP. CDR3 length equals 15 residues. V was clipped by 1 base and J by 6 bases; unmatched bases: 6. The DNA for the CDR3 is TGTGCTAGTGGTTTGGGACAGGGTAACGCTCAGCCCCAGCATTTT. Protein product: CASGLGQGNAQPQHF.

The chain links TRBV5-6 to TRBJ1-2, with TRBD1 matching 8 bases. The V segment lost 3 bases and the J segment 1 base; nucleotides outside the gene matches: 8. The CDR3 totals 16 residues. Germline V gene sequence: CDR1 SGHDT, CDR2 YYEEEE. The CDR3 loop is CASSYAGTGINYGYTF. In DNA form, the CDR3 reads TGTGCCAGCAGCTACGCCGGGACAGGAATTAACTATGGCTACACCTTC. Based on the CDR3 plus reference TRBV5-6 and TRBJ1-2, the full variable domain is DAGVTQSPTHLIKTRGQQVTLRCSPKSGHDTVSWYQQALGQGPQFIFQYYEEEERQRGNFPDRFSGHQFPNYSSELNVNALLLGDSALYLCASSYAGTGINYGYTFGSGTRLTVV.